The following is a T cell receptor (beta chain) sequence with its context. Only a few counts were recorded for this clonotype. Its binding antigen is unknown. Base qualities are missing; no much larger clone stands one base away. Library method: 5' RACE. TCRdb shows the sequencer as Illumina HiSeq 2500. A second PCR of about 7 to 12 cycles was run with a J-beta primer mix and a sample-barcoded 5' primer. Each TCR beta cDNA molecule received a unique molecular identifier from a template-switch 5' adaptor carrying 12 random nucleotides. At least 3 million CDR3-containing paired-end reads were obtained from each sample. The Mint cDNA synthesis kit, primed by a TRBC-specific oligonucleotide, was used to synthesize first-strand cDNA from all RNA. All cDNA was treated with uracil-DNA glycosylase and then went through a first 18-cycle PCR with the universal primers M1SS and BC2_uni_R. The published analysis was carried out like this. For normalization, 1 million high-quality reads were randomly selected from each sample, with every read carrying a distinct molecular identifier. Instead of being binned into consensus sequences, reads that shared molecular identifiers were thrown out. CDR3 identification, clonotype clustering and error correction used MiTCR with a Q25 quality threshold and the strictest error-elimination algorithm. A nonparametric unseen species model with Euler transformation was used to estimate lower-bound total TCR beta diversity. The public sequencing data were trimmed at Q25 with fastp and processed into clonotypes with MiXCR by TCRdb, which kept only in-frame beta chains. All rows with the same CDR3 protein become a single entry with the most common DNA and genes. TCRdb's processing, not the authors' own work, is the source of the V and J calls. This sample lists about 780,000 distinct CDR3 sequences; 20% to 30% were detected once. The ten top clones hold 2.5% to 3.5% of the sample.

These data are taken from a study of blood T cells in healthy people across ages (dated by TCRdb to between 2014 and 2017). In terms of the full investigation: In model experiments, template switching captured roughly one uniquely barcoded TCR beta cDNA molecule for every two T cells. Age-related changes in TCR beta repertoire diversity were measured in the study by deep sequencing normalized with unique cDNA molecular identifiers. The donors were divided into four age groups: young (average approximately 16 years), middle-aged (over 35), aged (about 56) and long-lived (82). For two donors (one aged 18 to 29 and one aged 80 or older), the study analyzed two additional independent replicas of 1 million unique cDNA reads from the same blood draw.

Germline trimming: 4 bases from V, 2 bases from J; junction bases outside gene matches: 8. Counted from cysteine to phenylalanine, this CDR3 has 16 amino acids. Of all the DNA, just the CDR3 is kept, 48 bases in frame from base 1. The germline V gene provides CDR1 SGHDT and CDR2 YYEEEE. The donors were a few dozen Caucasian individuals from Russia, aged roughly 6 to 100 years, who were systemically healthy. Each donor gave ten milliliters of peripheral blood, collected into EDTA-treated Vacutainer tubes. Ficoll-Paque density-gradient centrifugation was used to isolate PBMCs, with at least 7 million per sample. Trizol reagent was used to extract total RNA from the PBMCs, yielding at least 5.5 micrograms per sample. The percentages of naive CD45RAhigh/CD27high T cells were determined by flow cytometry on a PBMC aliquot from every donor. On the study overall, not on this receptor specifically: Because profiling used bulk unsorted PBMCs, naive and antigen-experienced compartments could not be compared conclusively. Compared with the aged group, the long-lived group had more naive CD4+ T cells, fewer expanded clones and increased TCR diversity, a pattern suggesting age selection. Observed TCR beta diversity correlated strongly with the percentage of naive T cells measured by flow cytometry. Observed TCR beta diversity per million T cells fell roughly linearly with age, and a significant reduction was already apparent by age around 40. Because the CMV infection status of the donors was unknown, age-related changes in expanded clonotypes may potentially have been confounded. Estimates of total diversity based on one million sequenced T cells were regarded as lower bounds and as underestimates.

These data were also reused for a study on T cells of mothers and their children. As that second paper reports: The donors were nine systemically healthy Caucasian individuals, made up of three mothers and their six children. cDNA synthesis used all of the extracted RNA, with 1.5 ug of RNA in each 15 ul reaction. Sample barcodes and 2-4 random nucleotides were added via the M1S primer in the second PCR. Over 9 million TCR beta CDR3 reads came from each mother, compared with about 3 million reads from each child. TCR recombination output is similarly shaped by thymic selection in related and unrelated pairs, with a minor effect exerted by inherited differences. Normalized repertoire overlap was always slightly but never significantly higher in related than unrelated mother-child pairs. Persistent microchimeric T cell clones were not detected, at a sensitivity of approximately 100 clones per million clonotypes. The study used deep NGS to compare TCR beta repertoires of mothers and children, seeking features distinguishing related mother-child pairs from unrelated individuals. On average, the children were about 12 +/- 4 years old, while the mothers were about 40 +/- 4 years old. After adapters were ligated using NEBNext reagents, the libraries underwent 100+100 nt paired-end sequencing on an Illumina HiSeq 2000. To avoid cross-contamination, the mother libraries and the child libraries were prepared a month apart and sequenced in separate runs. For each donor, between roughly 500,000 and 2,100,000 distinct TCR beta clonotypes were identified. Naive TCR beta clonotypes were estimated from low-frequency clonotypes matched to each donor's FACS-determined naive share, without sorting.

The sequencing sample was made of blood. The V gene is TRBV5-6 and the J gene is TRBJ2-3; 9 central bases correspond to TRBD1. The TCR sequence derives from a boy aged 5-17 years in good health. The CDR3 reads CASSVIRDRVTDTQYF. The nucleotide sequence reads TGTGCCAGCAGCGTAATCCGGGACAGGGTCACAGATACGCAGTATTTT.